This is a list of T cell receptor beta chains from one sample in a study of cytomegalovirus exposure and HLA in healthy donors. Assay: immunoSEQ multiplex PCR; the TCRdb copy retains only in-frame clones and omits some. Of 170,000 or so clones detected, less than 85% appear once; the ten largest clones hold roughly 0.65%. The sequenced material came from PBMCs. All receptors come from a boy younger than 18 in good health and CMV-seronegative. The CDR3 runs from the conserved cysteine through the conserved F or W. D genes are given only for firm matches. For some rows the clone size is stated as once, few or many, or as a class when expanded; others skip it.

clone_size,d_call,cdr3_length,j_call,v_call,cdr3_aa,cdr3_nt
NA,NA,15,TRBJ1-1,TRBV5-1,CASSLDGRGRDEAFF,TGCGCCAGCAGCTTGGACGGCAGGGGCCGGGATGAAGCTTTCTTT
NA,NA,14,TRBJ2-1,TRBV7-2,CASSPGRVSYEQFF,TGTGCCAGCAGCCCAGGCAGGGTAAGTTACGAGCAGTTCTTC
NA,TRBD2,12,TRBJ2-1,TRBV13,CASSTSGRARVF,TGTGCCAGCAGCACAAGCGGGAGGGCTCGAGTCTTC
NA,NA,16,TRBJ1-6,TRBV15,CATSRSQAAWNSPLHF,TGTGCCACCAGCAGATCTCAAGCAGCGTGGAATTCACCCCTCCACTTT
NA,NA,15,TRBJ1-5,TRBV9,CASSVGQGLGQPQHF,TGTGCCAGCAGCGTAGGGCAGGGTCTGGGGCAGCCCCAGCATTTT
once,NA,15,TRBJ1-2,TRBV6-5,CASSRQVGEIYGYTF,TGTGCCAGCTCACGACAGGTCGGGGAGATATATGGCTACACCTTC
NA,NA,15,TRBJ1-5,TRBV4-2,CASSQGPGIGQPQHF,TGTGCCAGCAGCCAAGGCCCGGGAATCGGTCAGCCCCAGCATTTT
NA,TRBD2,14,TRBJ2-2,TRBV19,CASRLAGITGELFF,TGTGCCAGTAGACTAGCGGGGATCACCGGGGAGCTGTTTTTT
NA,TRBD1,14,TRBJ2-7,TRBV19,CASSPSQGSYEQYF,TGTGCCAGTAGTCCCTCACAGGGGTCCTACGAGCAGTACTTC
NA,NA,15,TRBJ1-1,TRBV4-1,CASSHRSGLGAEAFF,TGCGCCAGCAGCCATCGTTCTGGGTTGGGCGCTGAAGCTTTCTTT
few,NA,14,TRBJ2-7,TRBV2,CASSMDTLSYEQYF,TGTGCCAGCAGTATGGACACTCTCTCCTACGAGCAGTACTTC
NA,TRBD2,15,TRBJ2-2,TRBV29-1,CSAGGLAELTGELFF,TGCAGCGCTGGGGGACTAGCGGAGCTCACCGGGGAGCTGTTTTTT
NA,TRBD2,15,TRBJ2-1,TRBV30,CAWNKGLAALNEQFF,TGTGCCTGGAACAAAGGACTAGCGGCCCTCAATGAGCAGTTCTTC